The 23 T cell receptor beta chains below all came from one sample that was sequenced in a study of PD-1 blockade in mismatch repair-deficient tumors. Assay used: immunoSEQ multiplex PCR; TCRdb lists only in-frame clones, some missing. The table has about 130,000 clones, 88% seen once. Sequences were derived from peripheral blood, sampled approximately 72 weeks after starting pembrolizumab. Receptors were obtained from an adult with mismatch repair-deficient cancer.

Written as DNA, the CDR3 is TGTGCCAGCAGTTTTGACAGGGAGAACACTGAAGCTTTCTTT. It yields the protein CASSFDRENTEAFF. The V and J genes are TRBV28 and TRBJ1-1, with 7 bases that match TRBD1. Germline loops: CDR1 MDHEN, CDR2 SYDVKM. Germline trimming cut 3 bases from V and 1 base from J; bases unmatched to any gene: 2. This CDR3 spans 14 amino acids. Variable domain in full (rest from reference TRBV28 and TRBJ1-1): DVKVTQSSRYLVKRTGEKVFLECVQDMDHENMFWYRQDPGLGLRLIYFSYDVKMKEKGDIPEGYSVSREKKERFSLILESASTNQTSMYLCASSFDRENTEAFFGQGTRLTVV.

V is TRBV4-3 and J is TRBJ1-3; 7 bases fit TRBD1. The V gene end was trimmed by 0 bases and the J gene end by 0 bases; junction bases not matched to a gene: 2. CDR1 is LGHNA, CDR2 YSLEER, per germline. The CDR3 contains 16 residues. CDR3: CASSQDAGGSGNTIYF. CDR3 sequence (DNA): TGCGCCAGCAGCCAAGACGCAGGGGGCTCTGGAAACACCATATATTTT.

The chain couples TRBV25-1 to TRBJ2-3, with TRBD1 matching over 8 bases. Per the germline V gene, CDR1 is MGHDK and CDR2 is SYGVNS. V was pared by 4 bases and J by 5 bases, with 8 bases of the junction left unmatched. The CDR3 has 15 residues. CDR3 nucleotide sequence: TGTGCCAGCAGTGCCCAGGGGGCGTGGGGAGATACGCAGTATTTT. Translated: CASSAQGAWGDTQYF.

The rearrangement links TRBV7-6 to TRBJ2-3; D not resolved. The CDR3 is 14 amino acids. CDR1 and CDR2 (germline): SGHVS, FNYEAQ. V lost 2 bases and J lost 5, with 11 bases in between. CDR3 region: CASSLYIGGDTQYF. Written as DNA, the CDR3 is TGTGCCAGCAGCTTATATATTGGCGGAGATACGCAGTATTTT.

This chain uses TRBV27 with TRBJ2-1; 8 positions agree with TRBD1. This CDR3 is 12 amino acids long. Germline CDR1 MNHEY, CDR2 SMNVEV (reference sequence). The V and J ends lost 4 bases and 12 bases, in that order; junction bases with no gene match: 5. The CDR3 loop is CASSSLTGGQFF. DNA of the CDR3: TGTGCCAGCAGTTCCCTCACAGGGGGGCAGTTCTTC.

This clone was observed a single time. This CDR3 reads CASSQERGKYGYTF. The CDR3 region has the DNA TGCGCCAGCAGCCAAGAAAGGGGGAAATATGGCTACACCTTC. The rearrangement links TRBV4-3 to TRBJ1-2, with a possible D match to TRBD1 (6 bases). Germline V gene lookup returns CDR1 LGHNA and CDR2 YSLEER. The ends were cut back, 0 bases at V and 5 bases at J, with 10 bases in the middle. The CDR3 length is 14 residues.

This chain links TRBV20-1 with TRBJ2-7; D not resolved. Trimming pared 3 bases from V and 6 bases from J, leaving 9 bases between. CDR3 length: 11 residues. From germline, CDR1 is DFQATT and CDR2 SNEGSKA (reference sequence). CDR3 nucleotide sequence: TGCAGTGCTAGCGCCCCGAGCGAGCAGTACTTC. Translating it yields CSASAPSEQYF.

V and J are TRBV30 and TRBJ2-3, with 10 bases matching TRBD2. CDR1 and CDR2 from the germline V gene are GTSNPN and SVGIG (reference sequence). This CDR3 comprises 17 residues. The trim removed 0 bases at V and 0 bases at J, leaving 6 bases unmatched. As DNA, the CDR3 is TGTGCCTGGAGTGTACAATGGGGACTAGCGAGCACAGATACGCAGTATTTT. Amino acid sequence: CAWSVQWGLASTDTQYF.

The chain combines TRBV25-1 with TRBJ1-1, with D uncertain. From germline, CDR1 is MGHDK and CDR2 SYGVNS. V dropped 4 bases and J dropped 2 bases, with 11 bases sitting between them. The CDR3 has 14 residues. The chain's CDR3 is CASSVHGSNTEAFF. The CDR3 coding sequence is TGTGCCAGCAGTGTACACGGATCAAACACTGAAGCTTTCTTT.

The chain joins TRBV27 to TRBJ2-2, with D hard to call. Trimming took off 6 bases at V and 1 base at J, with 6 bases between the two ends. CDR3 length: 13 residues. CDR1 is MNHEY and CDR2 is SMNVEV in the germline V gene (reference sequence). DNA for the CDR3: TGTGCCAGCAGCATAATGAACACCGGGGAGCTGTTTTTT. This translates into CASSIMNTGELFF.

The CDR3 is CASSYSDRRETQYF. CDR3 in DNA: TGTGCCAGCAGTTACTCGGACAGAAGAGAGACCCAGTACTTC. The chain joins TRBV6-5 to TRBJ2-5; D is perhaps TRBD1 (6 bases). Germline CDR1 reads MNHEY; CDR2 reads SVGAGI. The CDR3 has 14 amino acids. The V end lost 0 bases, the J end lost 4 bases, and 9 bases lay between the germline ends.

This clone showed up just a few times. The V gene is TRBV28, the J gene TRBJ1-1; a possible D gene is TRBD1 (6 bases). Germline V gives CDR1 MDHEN, CDR2 SYDVKM. V was trimmed by 3 bases and J by 4 bases, leaving 12 bases between them. The CDR3 consists of 14 residues. CDR3 loop: CASSFARGGTEAFF. DNA for the CDR3: TGTGCCAGCAGTTTTGCCAGGGGTGGCACTGAAGCTTTCTTT.

This chain uses TRBV30 with TRBJ2-2; D unresolved. This CDR3 is built from 13 residues. CDR1 is GTSNPN, CDR2 SVGIG, per germline (reference sequence). Trimming pared 2 bases from V and 7 bases from J, leaving 11 bases between. The CDR3 DNA reads as TGTGCCTGGAGTTTAAGTGAAAACGGGGAGCTGTTTTTT. Translation gives CAWSLSENGELFF.

Turning to this clone: This same CDR3 is encoded by further DNA sequences in the sample. The DNA of the CDR3 is TGTGCCAGCAGCCTTGGACAGGGTTCCTACGAGCAGTACTTC. Its protein product is CASSLGQGSYEQYF. The J gene is TRBJ2-7, the V gene TRBV5-6; 8 bases align to TRBD1. CDR3 length: 14 amino acids. V dropped 4 bases and J dropped 1; count of bases not matched to a gene: 4. In germline, CDR1 is SGHDT, CDR2 YYEEEE. Together with reference TRBV5-6 and TRBJ2-7, the CDR3 gives the full variable domain: DAGVTQSPTHLIKTRGQQVTLRCSPKSGHDTVSWYQQALGQGPQFIFQYYEEEERQRGNFPDRFSGHQFPNYSSELNVNALLLGDSALYLCASSLGQGSYEQYFGPGTRLTVT.

The chain couples TRBV27 to TRBJ2-2; D gene ambiguous. V shed 6 bases and J shed 4 bases, with 12 bases lying between them. The CDR3 runs 14 residues. CDR1 MNHEY and CDR2 SMNVEV come from the germline V gene (reference sequence). The CDR3 nucleotides read TGTGCCAGCAGCCTTACCTTGGGCACCGGGGAGCTGTTTTTT. Encoded protein: CASSLTLGTGELFF.

V and J are TRBV6-1 and TRBJ2-1; D unclear. CDR1 and CDR2 (germline): MNHNS, SASEGT. The germline V and J ends were trimmed by 6 bases and 8 bases, with 14 bases remaining between them. This CDR3 is 13 amino acids long. The CDR3 region has the DNA TGTGCCAGCAGCGGTCGAAGGTTGGATGAGCAGTTCTTC. It yields the protein CASSGRRLDEQFF.

The V call is TRBV16, the J call TRBJ1-1; D uncertain. Germline V gene data show CDR1 as KGHSY and CDR2 as FQNENV. The CDR3 is 13 residues long. V lost 8 bases and J 1 base, leaving 11 bases between the germline ends. Here the CDR3 DNA reads TGTGCCAGCTCACAGTGGAAGAACACTGAAGCTTTCTTT. Its protein is CASSQWKNTEAFF.

The chain recombines TRBV5-4 with TRBJ1-2, with D unclear. CDR3 length equals 12 residues. In germline, CDR1 is SGHNT, CDR2 YYREEE (reference sequence). V lost 0 bases and J lost 4, with 4 bases in between. CDR3 residues: CASSLEAYGYTF. CDR3 in DNA: TGTGCCAGCAGCTTGGAAGCCTATGGCTACACCTTC.

V is TRBV4-2 and J is TRBJ2-7; 11 bases map to TRBD1. This CDR3 is built from 16 residues. Losses at the gene ends were 0 bases for V and 4 bases for J; bases not matched to a gene: 5. The germline gives CDR1 LGHNA, CDR2 YNFKEQ. As DNA, the CDR3 is TGTGCCAGCAGCCAAGATTTCGGGGACAGGGGGTACGAGCAGTACTTC. This encodes CASSQDFGDRGYEQYF.

The chain links TRBV28 to TRBJ2-3, with 8 bases fitting TRBD1. The germline CDR1 and CDR2 sequences are MDHEN and SYDVKM. The CDR3 has 17 residues. The trim removed 3 bases at V and 1 base at J, leaving 9 bases unmatched. CDR3 coding DNA: TGTGCCAGCAGTTTCTCGGCGTTCAGGGGGCGCACAGATACGCAGTATTTT. It yields the protein CASSFSAFRGRTDTQYF.

The rearrangement links TRBV5-8 to TRBJ2-7; 14 bases fit TRBD2. The CDR3 sequence is 16 residues long. V lost 0 bases to trimming and J lost 2 bases; unmatched junction nucleotides: 1. Germline lookup yields CDR1 SGHTS and CDR2 YDEGEE. As DNA, the CDR3 is TGTGCCAGCAGCTTGGCGGGACTAGCGGGAGCCTACGAGCAGTACTTC. It codes for CASSLAGLAGAYEQYF.

The rearrangement uses TRBV11-3 and TRBJ2-7; TRBD2 aligns across 8 bases. This CDR3 spans 16 amino acids. Unmatched junction bases numbered 15, after V lost 5 bases and J lost 6 bases. Germline V gene data show CDR1 as SGHNT and CDR2 as YENEEA. This CDR3 reads CASSPNPLSGSGEQYF. CDR3 nucleotides: TGTGCCAGCAGCCCGAATCCACTGAGCGGGAGCGGCGAGCAGTACTTC.

DNA of the CDR3: TGCAGCGTTGTTCCTAGTGGCTACGAGCAGTACTTC. As protein: CSVVPSGYEQYF. V and J are TRBV29-1 and TRBJ2-7; no reliable D call. Trimming removed 4 bases at V and 3 bases at J, with 10 bases between. Looked up from germline, CDR1 is SQVTM and CDR2 is ANQGSEA. CDR3 length: 12 residues.